The sequence of this T cell receptor (beta chain) was determined in a study of CXCR3-negative and CXCR3-positive naive CD8 T cells. Germline values: CDR1 SGHTA, CDR2 FQGTGA. The CDR3 loop spans 15 amino acids. Broader study findings: In CXCR3-positive naive cells, the TRB CDR3s were more hydrophobic than in CXCR3-negative naive cells. TCR interaction strength was inferred from TRB CDR3 physicochemistry, as CD5 matched across naive subsets.

The study made its TRB cDNA libraries by 5' RACE, adding UMI labels. TCRdb reanalyzed the 5' RACE reads and collapses them to one entry per CDR3 protein, without DNA. In all, the sample yields approximately 6,700 distinct CDR3 sequences. For this clonotype: What it recognizes is unknown.

This chain connects TRBV7-3 to TRBJ2-1; absent DNA, TCRdb's TRBD2 call cannot be checked. This clonotype was obtained from a human donor in good health. Some clones in this sample may be carry-over from other donors' samples. What was sequenced was naive CXCR3- CD8+ T cells from blood. Subset defined: CD45RO-CCR7+CD27+CD95- naive CD8+ T cells lacking CXCR3 (TNR3-). This CDR3 is CGSSLGLAGYNEQFF.